One sample yielded the 27 T cell receptor beta chains listed below, sequenced in a study of T cells after posttransplantation cyclophosphamide. Treatment was busulfan-fludarabine conditioning, a marrow graft, and cyclophosphamide on days +3 and +4. Profiled with immunoSEQ multiplex PCR; TCRdb holds only in-frame clones, not every one. The counts give around 13,000 clones, none of them seen only once; more than 25% is held by the top ten. Specimen: PBMCs, collected after allogeneic stem cell transplant with posttransplant cyclophosphamide. These receptors all come from a female patient in her forties who received an allogeneic stem cell transplant from an unrelated donor, was CMV-positive, and had acute GVHD only. Some of these T cells may belong to the graft donor.

This clone was found many times. DNA of the CDR3: TGTGCCAGCGTAGGGACAGTAGGATCTACCGGGGAGCTGTTTTTT. Translating it yields CASVGTVGSTGELFF. V and J are TRBV6-6 and TRBJ2-2; TRBD1 matches at 7 bases. The CDR3 spans 15 residues. With 8 bases clipped from V and 5 bases from J, the junction kept 11 bases outside the gene matches. The germline V gene encodes CDR1 MNHNY and CDR2 SVGAGI (reference sequence).

V is TRBV9 and J is TRBJ1-2; 8 nucleotides line up with TRBD1. Per germline, CDR1 SGDLS and CDR2 YYNGEE. This CDR3 contains 15 residues. V was clipped by 0 bases and J by 2 bases; unmatched bases: 3. CDR3 amino acids: CASSVEGQVNYGYTF. As DNA, the CDR3 is TGTGCCAGCAGCGTAGAGGGACAGGTGAACTATGGCTACACCTTC.

The CDR3 sequence: CASSVVGQLKETQYF. The CDR3 region has the DNA TGTGCCAGCAGCGTAGTGGGACAGCTAAAAGAGACCCAGTACTTC. The rearrangement uses TRBV9 and TRBJ2-5; TRBD1 matches 7 bases. Trimming cost V 0 bases and J 3 bases; bases outside gene matches: 5. The germline gives CDR1 SGDLS, CDR2 YYNGEE. CDR3 length: 15 residues.

This clone was seen repeatedly, ten times or more. This chain links TRBV5-1 with TRBJ1-1; D uncertain. The V end was cut by 3 bases, the J end by 5 bases, with 5 bases between. The CDR3 has 11 amino acids. From germline, CDR1 is SGHRS and CDR2 YFSETQ. CDR3 sequence: CASSSETEAFF. The CDR3 DNA sequence: TGCGCCAGCAGCTCCGAGACTGAAGCTTTCTTT.

This clone was found a few times. This chain joins TRBV11-3 and TRBJ2-5; possible D gene TRBD2, 5 bases. Germline assignment: CDR1 SGHNT and CDR2 YENEEA. The CDR3 sequence is 15 residues long. Between the trimmed V and J ends, which lost 8 bases and 1 base, there was a span of 17 bases. CDR3 nucleotides: TGTGCCAGCTCCAAGCGGAACCTACCCCAAGAGACCCAGTACTTC. Encoded protein: CASSKRNLPQETQYF.

This clone was seen ten or more times. The chain couples TRBV5-6 to TRBJ2-7; 8 bases line up with TRBD1. Trimming at V came to 1 base and at J to 2 bases, leaving 5 bases not matched to a gene. Germline V CDR1 and CDR2: SGHDT, YYEEEE. The CDR3 consists of 15 residues. CDR3 protein: CASSLWTGPPYEQYF. In DNA form, the CDR3 reads TGTGCCAGCAGCTTGTGGACAGGGCCTCCCTACGAGCAGTACTTC. The full variable domain, its missing parts supplied by reference TRBV5-6 and TRBJ2-7, is DAGVTQSPTHLIKTRGQQVTLRCSPKSGHDTVSWYQQALGQGPQFIFQYYEEEERQRGNFPDRFSGHQFPNYSSELNVNALLLGDSALYLCASSLWTGPPYEQYFGPGTRLTVT.

J is TRBJ1-2 and V is TRBV7-9, with 7 nucleotides matching TRBD1. With V trimmed by 5 bases and J by 8 bases, 11 bases remained unmatched. Germline V lookup: CDR1 SEHNR, CDR2 FQNEAQ (reference sequence). The CDR3 runs to 14 residues. This CDR3 reads CASSPQTGIKGYTF. DNA for the CDR3: TGTGCCAGCAGCCCACAGACAGGGATAAAAGGCTACACCTTC.

This clone was seen repeatedly, ten times or more. The V gene is TRBV11-2, the J gene TRBJ2-7, with 8 bases fitting TRBD2. Germline trimming cut 3 bases from V and 5 bases from J; bases unmatched to any gene: 12. There are 16 residues in the CDR3. Germline lookup yields CDR1 SGHAT and CDR2 FQNNGV. The CDR3 coding sequence is TGTGCCAGCAGCTTCGCCACCGGGACTAGTACCCACGAGCAGTACTTC. Protein: CASSFATGTSTHEQYF.

This clone was counted between two and nine times. This chain joins TRBV7-8 and TRBJ1-2; maybe TRBD1 (5 bases). CDR1 SGHVS and CDR2 FQNEAQ come from the germline V gene. With 2 bases removed from V and 0 bases from J, the gap between germline ends came to 10 bases. This CDR3 region has 15 residues. The CDR3 here is CASSLTARANYGYTF. The CDR3, as DNA: TGTGCCAGCAGCTTAACTGCCAGGGCTAACTATGGCTACACCTTC. The full variable domain, with the rest looked up from reference TRBV7-8 and TRBJ1-2, is GAGVSQSPRYKVAKRGQDVALRCDPISGHVSLFWYQQALGQGPEFLTYFQNEAQLDKSGLPSDRFFAERPEGSVSTLKIQRTQQEDSAVYLCASSLTARANYGYTFGSGTRLTVV.

The sample holds a few counts of this clone. This chain connects TRBV19 to TRBJ2-5; 11 bases are a match to TRBD2. Trimming cost V 3 bases and J 1 base; bases outside gene matches: 1. CDR3 length: 15 residues. Germline-derived CDR1 and CDR2 are LNHDA and SQIVND (reference sequence). CDR3: CASSIGTSGQETQYF. As DNA, the CDR3 is TGTGCCAGTAGTATCGGGACTAGCGGCCAAGAGACCCAGTACTTC.

This clone was picked up many times. The rearrangement links TRBV11-3 to TRBJ2-7, with D unclear. Germline CDR1 reads SGHNT; CDR2 reads YENEEA. This CDR3 is 13 amino acids long. V gave up 1 base and J gave up 4 bases, with 8 bases separating them. In DNA form, the CDR3 reads TGTGCCAGCAGCTTAGGAGCCGAGTACGAGCAGTACTTC. It encodes CASSLGAEYEQYF.

At least ten counts were recorded for this clone. The V and J genes are TRBV9 and TRBJ2-1, with TRBD2 identical over 8 bases. CDR1 SGDLS and CDR2 YYNGEE come from the germline V gene. This CDR3 contains 16 residues. V lost 0 bases and J lost 3; bases outside the gene matches: 5. The CDR3, as DNA: TGTGCCAGCAGCGTAGTAGCGGGGACACTCTACAATGAGCAGTTCTTC. Translating it yields CASSVVAGTLYNEQFF.

In its sample, this clone was seen many times. V usage is TRBV28 and J usage is TRBJ2-7; D unresolved. The V end lost 3 bases, the J end lost 3 bases, and 6 bases lay between the germline ends. The CDR3 sequence is 12 residues long. Germline V gene sequence: CDR1 MDHEN, CDR2 SYDVKM. The CDR3 coding sequence is TGTGCCAGCAGTTTTCAGAACTACGAGCAGTACTTC. Translation: CASSFQNYEQYF.

At least ten counts were recorded for this clone. The genes are TRBV4-1 and TRBJ1-2, with 11 positions matching TRBD1. This CDR3 is built from 18 residues. The germline gives CDR1 MGHRA, CDR2 YSYEKL. Trimming took 0 bases from V and 5 from J; bases not matched to a gene: 11. CDR3 sequence (DNA): TGCGCCAGCAGCCAAGAAACTTCGGGACAGGGGGTAAAGTATGGCTACACCTTC. This translates into CASSQETSGQGVKYGYTF.

In this sample, this clone turned up many times. This chain uses TRBV9 with TRBJ1-1; D gene uncertain. The germline V gene has CDR1 SGDLS and CDR2 YYNGEE. V lost 0 bases to trimming and J lost 3 bases, with 9 bases between them. This CDR3 has 14 residues. CDR3 protein: CASSVAGDYTEAFF. CDR3 DNA sequence: TGTGCCAGCAGCGTAGCCGGGGATTACACTGAAGCTTTCTTT.

In this sample, this clone turned up many times. The CDR3 sequence: CASSRKGGNYNEQFF. The CDR3 nucleotides read TGTGCCAGCAGCCGTAAAGGGGGCAACTACAATGAGCAGTTCTTC. This chain joins TRBV5-4 and TRBJ2-1; 7 bases map to TRBD1. The V segment lost 4 bases and the J segment 3 bases; nucleotides outside the gene matches: 7. In germline, CDR1 is SGHNT, CDR2 YYREEE (reference sequence). The CDR3 consists of 15 residues.

This clone was detected only a few times. Because the CDR3 is missing its conserved closing phenylalanine or tryptophan, this is likely a read error. The chain recombines TRBV6-5 with TRBJ1-2; TRBD1 matches 8 bases. With 6 bases clipped from V and 6 bases from J, the junction kept 6 bases outside the gene matches. The CDR3 is 13 amino acids. Germline values: CDR1 MNHEY, CDR2 SVGAGI. CDR3 coding DNA: TGTGCCAGCAGCAGGACAGGGTATAATGGCTACACCCTC. This translates into CASSRTGYNGYTL.

The table lists this clone with a few counts. The chain joins TRBV20-1 to TRBJ2-1, with D perhaps matching TRBD2 (6 bases). With 6 bases removed from V and 15 bases from J, the gap between germline ends came to 18 bases. The CDR3 is 11 residues long. Per germline, CDR1 DFQATT and CDR2 SNEGSKA (reference sequence). CDR3 coding DNA: TGCAGTGCCCCAGTTTTCGGGAGTGGGTTCTTC. Translated: CSAPVFGSGFF.

The chain uses TRBV6-6 and TRBJ2-5; 9 nucleotides align to TRBD1. The CDR3 length is 15 residues. The junction had 11 bases not matched to a gene; V was cut back by 7 bases and J by 5 bases. Germline-derived CDR1 and CDR2 are MNHNY and SVGAGI (reference sequence). The CDR3 DNA follows: TGTGCCAGCATTCTGGCCCGGGACAGGGTGGAGACCCAGTACTTC. Translating gives CASILARDRVETQYF.

This clone was seen repeatedly, ten times or more. The chain carries TRBV6-5 and TRBJ2-1; tentative D call: TRBD1 (5 bases). The CDR3 spans 13 residues. Trimming removed 6 bases at V and 3 bases at J, with 9 bases between. Germline V lookup: CDR1 MNHEY, CDR2 SVGAGI. CDR3 nucleotides: TGTGCCAGCAGCTTCGACAGCTACAATGAGCAGTTCTTC. Translation gives CASSFDSYNEQFF.

V usage is TRBV15 and J usage is TRBJ2-7; the D is unclear. The CDR3 is made up of 13 amino acids. From germline, CDR1 is LNHNV and CDR2 YYDKDF (reference sequence). V was clipped by 0 bases and J by 1 base, with 4 bases between them. The CDR3 is CATSRDRSYEQYF. DNA of the CDR3: TGTGCCACCAGCAGAGACAGATCCTACGAGCAGTACTTC.

This clone was counted only a few times. The CDR3 bases are TGTGCCAGCAGCCGCGGGGATTCACCCCTCCACTTT. Translation gives CASSRGDSPLHF. This chain uses TRBV7-9 with TRBJ1-6, with D unresolved. CDR3 length: 12 residues. Germline lookup yields CDR1 SEHNR and CDR2 FQNEAQ (reference sequence). V lost 5 bases and J lost 8, with 7 bases in between.

In this sample, this clone turned up many times. The V gene is TRBV30, the J gene TRBJ2-2; D unresolved. Deletions cut 8 bases from V and 4 bases from J, with 11 bases between. The CDR3 has 12 amino acids. CDR1 and CDR2 (germline): GTSNPN, SVGIG (reference sequence). As DNA, the CDR3 is TGTGCCGGCCTCTCCCTCACCGGGGAGCTGTTTTTT. Protein sequence: CAGLSLTGELFF.

This clone was found many times. The V call is TRBV6-5, the J call TRBJ1-2, with 11 bases identical to TRBD1. CDR1 MNHEY and CDR2 SVGAGI come from the germline V gene. The junction had 5 bases not matched to a gene; V was cut back by 7 bases and J by 4 bases. This CDR3 region has 14 residues. As DNA, the CDR3 is TGTGCCAGCACCCGGACAGGGGGCGTCTATGGCTACACCTTC. Protein: CASTRTGGVYGYTF.

The table lists this clone with a few counts. The chain has TRBV5-6 and TRBJ2-1; 10 bases agree with TRBD2. J gave up 5 bases and V 0 bases, and 8 bases lay outside the gene matches. Germline CDR1 reads SGHDT; CDR2 reads YYEEEE. The length of the CDR3 is 17 residues. DNA for the CDR3: TGTGCCAGCAGCTTGGGGGTAGCGGGAGGATATAACAATGAGCAGTTCTTC. Amino acid sequence: CASSLGVAGGYNNEQFF.

This clone occurred many times. The V gene is TRBV5-1, the J gene TRBJ1-5, with 7 bases that match TRBD1. In germline, CDR1 is SGHRS, CDR2 YFSETQ. The CDR3 loop spans 13 amino acids. The ends lost 0 bases at V and 11 bases at J; junction bases unmatched: 5. CDR3 bases: TGCGCCAGCAGCTTGGACTGGGACAGCACCCAGCATTTT. This sequence encodes CASSLDWDSTQHF. Filled out from reference TRBV5-1 and TRBJ1-5, the complete variable domain reads KAGVTQTPRYLIKTRGQQVTLSCSPISGHRSVSWYQQTPGQGLQFLFEYFSETQRNKGNFPGRFSGRQFSNSRSEMNVSTLELGDSALYLCASSLDWDSTQHFGDGTRLSIL.

This clone was recorded at least ten times. The V gene is TRBV10-3, the J gene TRBJ2-3; D uncertain. The CDR3 extends over 13 amino acids. Trimming took 4 bases from V and 9 from J, leaving 14 bases between them. The germline V gene has CDR1 ENHRY and CDR2 SYGVKD. CDR3 nucleotides: TGTGCCATCAGTGGTCCACCTGGTGAGACGCAGTATTTT. Amino acids: CAISGPPGETQYF.